Below are 24 T cell receptor beta chains sequenced from a single sample in a study of CD8+ T cells in alopecia areata. From alopecia areata patients, lesional scalp punch biopsies and peripheral blood were collected. As the sequencing template, cDNA was produced by extracting RNA and reverse transcribing it. The repertoire was sequenced with immunoSEQ multiplex PCR; TCRdb's copy has only in-frame clones and lacks some. The data show thousands of clones, approximately 60% seen once. Sequencing used skin, obtained at week 0. These TCRs come from a human donor with alopecia areata.

The V gene is TRBV25-1, the J gene TRBJ1-2; 11 bases map to TRBD1. This CDR3 region has 15 residues. After removal of 2 bases from V and 2 bases from J, the junction contained 1 base not matched to a gene. Per germline, CDR1 MGHDK and CDR2 SYGVNS. DNA of the CDR3: TGTGCCAGCAGTGAAGGACAGGGGGCAAACTATGGCTACACCTTC. Its translation is CASSEGQGANYGYTF.

This clone was observed a few times. This chain connects TRBV2 to TRBJ2-2; 11 positions match TRBD1. V lost 6 bases to trimming and J lost 4 bases; unmatched junction nucleotides: 4. The CDR3 spans 15 residues. Germline CDR1 is SNHLY and CDR2 is FYNNEI. The CDR3 DNA is TGTGCCAGCAGGAGAGGACAGGGGGCCACCGGGGAGCTGTTTTTT. Its translation is CASRRGQGATGELFF.

The V call is TRBV6-5, the J call TRBJ2-2; D ambiguous. Trimming removed 4 bases from V and 7 bases from J, with 13 bases in between. CDR1 MNHEY and CDR2 SVGAGI come from the germline V gene. This CDR3 is built from 14 residues. CDR3 nucleotide sequence: TGTGCCAGCAGTTGGGAACATACTTACGGGGAGCTGTTTTTT. Translation gives CASSWEHTYGELFF.

This chain connects TRBV30 to TRBJ2-7; D gene ambiguous. This CDR3 comprises 13 residues. Trimming took off 0 bases at V and 2 bases at J, with 8 bases between the two ends. CDR1 GTSNPN and CDR2 SVGIG come from the germline V gene (reference sequence). The DNA of the CDR3 is TGTGCCTGGAGTGTGCAGGCCGCCTACGAGCAGTACTTC. This translates into CAWSVQAAYEQYF.

V gene TRBV7-9 combines with J gene TRBJ2-7; D may be TRBD1 (6 bases). Germline V gene data show CDR1 as SEHNR and CDR2 as FQNEAQ (reference sequence). This CDR3 contains 13 residues. V gave up 4 bases and J gave up 1 base, with 8 bases separating them. The CDR3 spells CASSSTGSYEQYF. The CDR3 DNA follows: TGTGCCAGCAGCTCAACAGGGTCCTACGAGCAGTACTTC.

The chain couples TRBV4-3 to TRBJ2-4; D is unresolved. This CDR3 has 14 amino acids. The V gene lost 0 bases and the J gene lost 5 bases, with 8 bases spanning the gap. Germline CDR1 LGHNA, CDR2 YSLEER. Written as DNA, the CDR3 is TGCGCCAGCAGCCAAGATCTTGGCCAAAACATTCAGTACTTC. Translation: CASSQDLGQNIQYF.

The chain has TRBV4-1 and TRBJ1-2; no clear D gene. Germline loops: CDR1 MGHRA, CDR2 YSYEKL. The V and J ends lost 3 bases and 7 bases respectively, with 9 bases between them. There are 12 residues in the CDR3. The CDR3 region is CASSQHAAGYTF. DNA for the CDR3: TGCGCCAGCAGCCAGCACGCAGCTGGCTACACCTTC.

The chain employs TRBV29-1 and TRBJ2-3, with D unclear. Trimming removed 3 bases at V and 1 base at J, with 8 bases between. Germline V CDR1 and CDR2: SQVTM, ANQGSEA. The CDR3 runs 13 residues. The CDR3 sequence: CSVEGGGTDTQYF. The DNA of the CDR3 is TGCAGCGTTGAGGGTGGGGGCACAGATACGCAGTATTTT.

CDR3 region: CASSSVSGPATKNIQYF. CDR3 DNA sequence: TGTGCCAGCAGTTCGGTAAGCGGCCCGGCAACCAAAAACATTCAGTACTTC. The chain joins TRBV28 to TRBJ2-4, with D maybe TRBD2 (5 bases). V lost 4 bases and J 2 bases, leaving 18 bases between the germline ends. Germline CDR1 MDHEN, CDR2 SYDVKM. The CDR3 length is 17 residues. Using reference TRBV28 and TRBJ2-4 for the parts outside the CDR3, the full variable domain is DVKVTQSSRYLVKRTGEKVFLECVQDMDHENMFWYRQDPGLGLRLIYFSYDVKMKEKGDIPEGYSVSREKKERFSLILESASTNQTSMYLCASSSVSGPATKNIQYFGAGTRLSVL.

In its sample, this clone was seen once. This chain links TRBV18 with TRBJ2-7; TRBD1 matches at 8 bases. The J segment lost 1 base and the V segment lost 2 bases, leaving 4 bases of the junction unmatched. The CDR3 length is 15 residues. CDR1 and CDR2 from the germline V gene are KGHSH and LQKENI. Here the CDR3 DNA reads TGTGCCAGCTCACCAATCCGGACAGGGTCCTACGAGCAGTACTTC. Its translation: CASSPIRTGSYEQYF.

The CDR3, as DNA: TGTGCCATCAGTGGGGACAGACTTTACAATGAGCAGTTCTTC. Its translation is CAISGDRLYNEQFF. The chain is built from TRBV10-3 and TRBJ2-1; TRBD1 matches 7 bases. Germline V CDR1 and CDR2: ENHRY, SYGVKD. There are 14 residues in the CDR3. V lost 4 bases and J lost 4; bases outside the gene matches: 4.

This clone qualifies as medium-sized. The chain recombines TRBV2 with TRBJ1-2, with D tentatively TRBD1 (5 bases). V lost 3 bases to trimming and J lost 8 bases, with 13 bases between them. Per germline, CDR1 SNHLY and CDR2 FYNNEI. The CDR3 is 13 amino acids. CDR3 bases: TGTGCCAGCAGTGACCCAAGGGGTCCCGGCTACACCTTC. Its protein product is CASSDPRGPGYTF.

The CDR3 DNA follows: TGCGCCAGCAGCCCCTGGACGGCTGGGGCCTACGAGCAGTACTTC. Protein sequence: CASSPWTAGAYEQYF. The J gene is TRBJ2-5, the V gene TRBV4-3; no firm D call. The J call is uncertain, as TRBJ2-7 better fits the DNA end. The germline CDR1 and CDR2 sequences are LGHNA and YSLEER. The CDR3 has 15 residues.

This clone turned up a few times. The chain recombines TRBV5-1 with TRBJ2-3; possibly TRBD2 for D (6 bases). Trimming took 1 base from V and 4 from J, leaving 13 bases between them. The CDR3 has 15 amino acids. CDR1 and CDR2 from the germline V gene are SGHRS and YFSETQ. In nucleotides, the CDR3 is TGCGCCAGCAGCTTGATGGCTAGCGTGGCAGATACGCAGTATTTT. Its protein is CASSLMASVADTQYF.

V usage is TRBV11-2 and J usage is TRBJ1-2; no reliable D call. Germline assignment: CDR1 SGHAT and CDR2 FQNNGV. This CDR3 is built from 15 residues. The V end was cut by 1 base, the J end by 0 bases, with 9 bases between. The CDR3 loop is CASSLVQTTNYGYTF. In nucleotides, the CDR3 is TGTGCCAGCAGCTTAGTACAGACCACTAACTATGGCTACACCTTC.

The CDR3 coding sequence is TGCGCCAGCAGCCCATCGACAGGAACTAATGAAAAACTGTTTTTT. This translates into CASSPSTGTNEKLFF. This chain connects TRBV4-3 to TRBJ1-4, with TRBD1 as a possible D gene (6 bases). Germline V gene lookup returns CDR1 LGHNA and CDR2 YSLEER. The CDR3 runs to 15 residues. V was shortened by 4 bases and J by 1 base, with 10 bases between the two germline ends.

The chain recombines TRBV4-1 with TRBJ1-1; 7 bases line up with TRBD1. CDR3 length: 16 residues. Germline-derived CDR1 and CDR2 are MGHRA and YSYEKL. After removal of 6 bases from V and 4 bases from J, the junction contained 14 bases not matched to a gene. The CDR3: CASRGGVRLFGTEAFF. CDR3 nucleotides: TGCGCCAGCAGAGGGGGCGTGAGGTTGTTTGGCACTGAAGCTTTCTTT.

The chain combines TRBV29-1 with TRBJ2-7; D ambiguous. The V end lost 1 base, the J end lost 2 bases, and 15 bases lay between the germline ends. The CDR3 extends over 15 amino acids. Per the germline V gene, CDR1 is SQVTM and CDR2 is ANQGSEA. The CDR3 DNA sequence: TGCAGCGTTGAAGTTCCGGCCCCCAAACCCTACGAGCAGTACTTC. It translates to CSVEVPAPKPYEQYF.

As concerns this clone: A read error may explain this, as a much larger clone is one base away. The V gene is TRBV28, the J gene TRBJ2-5; perhaps TRBD2 as D (5 bases). V lost 6 bases, J lost 11 bases, and 19 bases lay in between. The germline V gene has CDR1 MDHEN and CDR2 SYDVKM. This CDR3 comprises 13 residues. The CDR3 spells CASRSPLSGGQYF. The CDR3 coding sequence is TGTGCCAGCAGATCCCCGCTATCGGGCGGGCAGTACTTC. The variable domain in full, completed from reference TRBV28 and TRBJ2-5, reads DVKVTQSSRYLVKRTGEKVFLECVQDMDHENMFWYRQDPGLGLRLIYFSYDVKMKEKGDIPEGYSVSREKKERFSLILESASTNQTSMYLCASRSPLSGGQYFGPGTRLLVL.

This clone was seen only once. The rearrangement uses TRBV7-8 and TRBJ1-6; D unclear. CDR1 and CDR2 from the germline V gene are SGHVS and FQNEAQ. Trimming removed 3 bases at V and 2 bases at J, with 14 bases between. The CDR3 sequence is 17 residues long. CDR3 nucleotide sequence: TGTGCCAGCAGCTTCGTCGAGGGTTGGACCTATAATTCACCCCTCCACTTT. Translation gives CASSFVEGWTYNSPLHF.

The chain uses TRBV7-2 and TRBJ1-5; 7 nucleotides align to TRBD1. Germline V gene lookup returns CDR1 SGHTA and CDR2 FQGNSA. This CDR3 region has 13 residues. The V gene end was trimmed by 5 bases and the J gene end by 9 bases; junction bases not matched to a gene: 7. In DNA form, the CDR3 reads TGTGCCAGCAGCCTAAAACAGGGGAGGCCCCAGCATTTT. Residues: CASSLKQGRPQHF.

The chain joins TRBV6-8 to TRBJ2-2; D is ambiguous. This CDR3 region has 12 residues. Germline V gene sequence: CDR1 MNHGY, CDR2 SAAAGT. Trimming stripped 2 bases from V and 4 bases from J, with 2 bases between. CDR3 bases: TGTGCCAGCAGTTACCCCACCGGGGAGCTGTTTTTT. This sequence encodes CASSYPTGELFF.

This clone appeared a single time. The genes are TRBV7-9 and TRBJ1-2, with D possibly matching TRBD1 (6 bases). CDR3 length equals 13 residues. The V end was cut by 4 bases, the J end by 7 bases, with 13 bases between. Per the germline V gene, CDR1 is SEHNR and CDR2 is FQNEAQ (reference sequence). This CDR3 reads CASSSAGGGGYTF. The CDR3 DNA is TGTGCCAGCAGCTCCGCCGGGGGCGGTGGCTACACCTTC.

The chain links TRBV13 to TRBJ2-7, with 7 bases lining up with TRBD1. V gave up 5 bases and J gave up 1 base; unmatched junction bases: 2. The CDR3 has 13 amino acids. Looked up from germline, CDR1 is PRHDT and CDR2 is FYEKMQ (reference sequence). CDR3 loop: CASSLGQSYEQYF. CDR3 bases: TGTGCCAGCAGCCTGGGACAGTCCTACGAGCAGTACTTC.